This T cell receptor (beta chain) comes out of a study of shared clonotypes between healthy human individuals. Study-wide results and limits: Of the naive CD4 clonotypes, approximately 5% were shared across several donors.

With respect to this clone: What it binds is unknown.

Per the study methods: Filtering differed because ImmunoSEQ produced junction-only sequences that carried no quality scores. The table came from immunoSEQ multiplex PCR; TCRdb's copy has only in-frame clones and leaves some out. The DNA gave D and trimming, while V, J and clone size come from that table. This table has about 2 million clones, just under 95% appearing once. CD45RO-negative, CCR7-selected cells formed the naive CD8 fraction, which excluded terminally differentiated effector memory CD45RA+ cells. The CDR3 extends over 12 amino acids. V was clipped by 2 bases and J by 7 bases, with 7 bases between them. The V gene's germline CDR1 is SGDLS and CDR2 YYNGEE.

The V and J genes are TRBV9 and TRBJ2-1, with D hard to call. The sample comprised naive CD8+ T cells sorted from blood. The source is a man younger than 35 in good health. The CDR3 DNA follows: TGTGCCAGCAGCGTTATAGAGAATGAGCAGTTCTTC. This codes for CASSVIENEQFF.